This T cell receptor (beta chain) was identified during a study of cytomegalovirus exposure and HLA in healthy donors. Whole-study results and caveats: Accounts indicate the classifier identified cytomegalovirus status with strong specificity and sensitivity. The authors listed 150 to 200 TCR beta chains as cytomegalovirus-associated.

Germline loops: CDR1 SGHAT, CDR2 FQNNGV. The CDR3 runs 16 residues. The junction had 6 bases not matched to a gene; V was cut back by 3 bases and J by 4 bases. Note on this clone: Its antigen is currently unknown.

Generated by immunoSEQ multiplex PCR, the TCRdb table keeps only in-frame clones and is missing some. The sample contains about 240,000 clones, more than 75% of which appear only once. The material sequenced was PBMCs. The receptor comes from a man younger than 35 in good health and CMV-seronegative. The chain employs TRBV11-2 and TRBJ2-5, with 12 bases aligning to TRBD2. DNA for the CDR3: TGTGCCAGCAGCTTCTTGGCTAGCGGGAGGGGAGAGACCCAGTACTTC. This codes for CASSFLASGRGETQYF.